There are a few counts of the clone carrying this T cell receptor (beta chain). The data belong to a study of early T cells in non-severe SARS-CoV-2 infection. Across the study: Sequencing was performed on bulk RNA from unsorted whole blood, leaving chains unpaired.

TCRdb re-called the 5' RACE reads through MiXCR, storing one row per CDR3 protein. This sample has roughly 40,000 distinct CDR3 sequences, with approximately 5.9% found just once. Germline V gene data show CDR1 as SGHRS and CDR2 as YFSETQ. The CDR3 loop spans 16 amino acids. Trimming removed 4 bases from V and 3 bases from J, with 19 bases in between. This sample comprised whole blood, obtained at baseline. The V gene is TRBV5-1, the J gene TRBJ1-2; D may be TRBD1 (5 bases). The receptor comes from an adult who was a healthcare worker with PCR-confirmed SARS-CoV-2 infection or an uninfected control (not recorded which). Written as DNA, the CDR3 is TGCGCCAGCAGCCGCGGGACCGCGAAACTGGACTATGGCTACACCTTC. Protein sequence: CASSRGTAKLDYGYTF.